Listed below are T cell receptor beta chains from one sample, sequenced in a study of blood T cell repertoires in COVID-19. The data were produced by immunoSEQ multiplex PCR, yet TCRdb's version contains in-frame clones alone and is incomplete. Of around 140,000 clones listed, around 90% were seen once; the top ten hold about 1.7%. The sample was peripheral blood. Receptor source: a man between 65 and 85 years old with acute or convalescent COVID-19. Each CDR3 is given with its conserved first and last residue. The D gene is left open where the match is weak. Clone size appears in some rows only: once, few, many, or a class for an expanded clone.

v_call	j_call	clone_size	d_call	cdr3_nt	cdr3_aa
TRBV3-1/TRBV3-2	TRBJ2-6	once	TRBD2	TGTGCCAGCACCGCGGGGGAGGCTGGGGCCAACGTCCTGACTTTC	CASTAGEAGANVLTF
TRBV27	TRBJ2-7	-	TRBD1	TGTGCCAGCAGTTCGACGGGACAGGAGTCCTACGAGCAGTACTTC	CASSSTGQESYEQYF
TRBV7-2	TRBJ2-3	-	-	TGTGCCAGCAGCTTAGGGACAAGCGATACGCAGTATTTT	CASSLGTSDTQYF
TRBV7-7	TRBJ2-2	once	TRBD1	TGTGCCAGCAGCCTATCACCCGGGACAGCTACCGGGGAGCTGTTTTTT	CASSLSPGTATGELFF
TRBV12-1	TRBJ1-5	-	-	TGTGCCAGCAGCTCGGAGGACAGGGGGCAACGACAGCCCCAGCATTTT	CASSSEDRGQRQPQHF
TRBV5-5	TRBJ2-3	-	TRBD1	TGTGCCAGCAGCTTGGAACAGGGGCAAGATACGCAGTATTTT	CASSLEQGQDTQYF
TRBV10-3	TRBJ1-6	once	-	TGTGCCACGAGCTCCGGCTCCTATAATTCACCCCTCCACTTT	CATSSGSYNSPLHF
TRBV5-4	TRBJ1-2	-	TRBD1	TGTGCCAGCAGCCCCGCGGTACAGGGGAAAGGCTACACCTTC	CASSPAVQGKGYTF
TRBV5-4	TRBJ2-1	-	TRBD2	TGTGCCAGCAGCTCAGGACTAGCGCGCTCCTACAATGAGCAGTTCTTC	CASSSGLARSYNEQFF
TRBV4-2	TRBJ2-2	-	TRBD2	TGTGCCAGCAGCCAAGAACCCTCTGGGGGGGACCCGATCGGGGAGCTGTTTTTT	CASSQEPSGGDPIGELFF
TRBV18	TRBJ2-3	-	TRBD2	TGTGCCAGCTCACCGTCCTTAGCGGGGACAGATACGCAGTATTTT	CASSPSLAGTDTQYF
TRBV6-5	TRBJ1-2	-	TRBD1	TGTGCCAGCACACCGGGGACAGGGGGCGACTATGGCTACACCTTC	CASTPGTGGDYGYTF
TRBV28	TRBJ2-7	-	-	TGTGCCAGCAGAACGGGGGTCTACGAGCAGTACTTC	CASRTGVYEQYF
TRBV19	TRBJ1-1	-	-	TGTGCCAGTCGCCTCGGGACAATCACTGAAGCTTTCTTT	CASRLGTITEAFF
TRBV15	TRBJ1-5	-	TRBD1	TGTGCCACCAGCAGTACTCAATCCGGGACAGGGGTGATTCCCCAGCATTTT	CATSSTQSGTGVIPQHF
TRBV4-1	TRBJ2-7	-	TRBD2	TGCGCCAGCAGCCAAGCGACTAGCGGGGGCTACGAGCAGTACTTC	CASSQATSGGYEQYF
TRBV2	TRBJ2-2	-	-	TGTGCCAGCAGAGTAGAGCGAAACACCGGGGAGCTGTTTTTT	CASRVERNTGELFF
TRBV7-7	TRBJ2-5	-	TRBD2	TGTGCCAGCAGCTTAGTGGGGAGCGGGAATGGAGAGACCCAGTACTTC	CASSLVGSGNGETQYF
TRBV19	TRBJ1-4	few	-	TGTGCCAGTGGGGAGCCCGGCGGAACCGAACGGCTGTTTTTT	CASGEPGGTERLFF
TRBV5-4	TRBJ1-3	-	-	TGTGCCAGCAGCTTGGATCCAGGGGTAGGAAACACCATATATTTT	CASSLDPGVGNTIYF